Below, 17 T cell receptor beta chains from the same sample are listed, as sequenced in a study of CD8+CD57+ T cells in acquired aplastic anemia. Genomic DNA acted as the template from which TCR beta VDJ combination and CDR3 sequence profiling were carried out. TCRdb reprocessed the reads with MiXCR, giving one entry per CDR3 protein. The sample comprises some 200,000 distinct CDR3 sequences, 65% of which are singletons, and about 60% rests with the top ten. Previously, flow cytometry had revealed CD8+CD57+ cell expansion in the patients chosen for sequencing. Source material: sorted CD4+, CD8+, or CD8+CD57+ T cells (not recorded which) from PBMCs. The receptors stem from a human donor with aplastic anemia.

This clonotype was observed many times. V and J are TRBV12-3 or TRBV12-4 and TRBJ2-7, with 8 bases that match TRBD1. CDR3 size: 12 residues. Losses at the gene ends were 6 bases for V and 6 bases for J; bases not matched to a gene: 4. The CDR3 nucleotides are TGTGCCAGCAGCACGACAGGGGCCGAGCAGTACTTC. Its protein product is CASSTTGAEQYF.

In DNA, the CDR3 is TGTGCCAGCAGCCTGACGGTCGCTAACTATGGCTACACCTTC. Translating gives CASSLTVANYGYTF. The J gene is TRBJ1-2, the V gene TRBV7-2; no definite D call. V was trimmed by 5 bases and J by 0 bases, leaving 10 bases between them. The germline V gene has CDR1 SGHTA and CDR2 FQGNSA. This CDR3 has 14 amino acids.

The CDR3 DNA sequence: TGCGCCAGCAGCCTCACAGGGGCAAAGGATGAAAAACTGTTTTTT. Its protein product is CASSLTGAKDEKLFF. The V gene is TRBV5-1, the J gene TRBJ1-4; 7 bases align to TRBD1. The V segment lost 4 bases and the J segment 6 bases; nucleotides outside the gene matches: 9. The germline V gene has CDR1 SGHRS and CDR2 YFSETQ. The CDR3 extends over 15 amino acids.

This chain joins TRBV30 and TRBJ2-6; no reliable D call. The CDR3 totals 17 residues. The germline V and J ends were trimmed by 8 bases and 0 bases, with 20 bases remaining between them. Per the germline V gene, CDR1 is GTSNPN and CDR2 is SVGIG (reference sequence). In DNA, the CDR3 is TGTGCCAGTACCATGACAACTTCCAGCTCTGGGGCCAACGTCCTGACTTTC. This translates into CASTMTTSSSGANVLTF.

This clonotype occurred many times. This rearrangement joins TRBV12-3 or TRBV12-4 to TRBJ2-1; possibly TRBD1 or TRBD2 for D (5 bases each). The V end lost 0 bases, the J end lost 9 bases, and 15 bases lay between the germline ends. The CDR3 is 15 residues long. This CDR3 reads CASSLAYGDVSEQFF. CDR3 nucleotides: TGTGCCAGCAGTTTAGCGTACGGGGACGTAAGTGAGCAGTTCTTC.

Worth noting for this clonotype: At one boundary the junction diverges from the germline segment, which might be a read error. The chain couples TRBV15 to TRBJ2-1; 7 bases agree with TRBD2. This CDR3 spans 16 amino acids. Germline CDR1 LNHNV, CDR2 YYDKDF (reference sequence). CDR3 sequence reads: CATSSRLALSYNEQLF. CDR3 in DNA: TGTGCCACCAGCAGCCGACTAGCCCTCTCCTACAATGAGCAGCTCTTC.

CDR3 amino acids: CATRDLNRESYTEAFF. In DNA form, the CDR3 reads TGTGCCACCAGGGACCTTAACAGGGAATCCTACACTGAAGCTTTCTTT. This chain links TRBV24-1 with TRBJ1-1; weak D call: TRBD1 (6 bases). Germline V gene data show CDR1 as KGHDR and CDR2 as SFDVKD. This CDR3 comprises 16 residues. Trimming removed 7 bases at V and 3 bases at J, with 20 bases between.

The DNA for the CDR3 is TGTGCCACCAGTGACTCGTTGGCGGGTAATGAGCAGTTCTTC. It codes for CATSDSLAGNEQFF. The chain carries TRBV24-1 and TRBJ2-1; maybe TRBD2 (5 bases). The length of the CDR3 is 14 residues. Germline lookup yields CDR1 KGHDR and CDR2 SFDVKD. Trimming took off 4 bases at V and 7 bases at J, with 13 bases between the two ends.

A few counts support this clonotype. The chain carries TRBV5-6 and TRBJ2-5; D uncertain. Germline CDR1 reads SGHDT; CDR2 reads YYEEEE. There are 16 residues in the CDR3. V lost 4 bases, J lost 4 bases, and 20 bases lay in between. In DNA, the CDR3 is TGTGCCAGCAGCGCCCTGCAGGCGGCAGCCGGAGAGACCCAGTACTTC. Protein: CASSALQAAAGETQYF.

A remark on this clonotype: The germline gene is not matched at one end of the junction; a read error may be the cause. V gene TRBV15 combines with J gene TRBJ2-1; TRBD2 matches at 8 bases. The CDR3 totals 17 residues. Germline assignment: CDR1 LNHNV and CDR2 YYDKDF (reference sequence). DNA of the CDR3: TGCGCCACCAGCAGCTCCAGGTCGGGGGGGCCCGGCAATGAGCAGTTCTTC. This translates into CATSSSRSGGPGNEQFF.

This clonotype occurred many times. This chain links TRBV29-1 with TRBJ2-1; 11 bases are a match to TRBD2. The CDR3 has 12 residues. The V gene's germline CDR1 is SQVTM and CDR2 ANQGSEA. V gave up 7 bases and J gave up 14 bases; unmatched junction bases: 10. CDR3 protein: CSGILAGAIEFF. The CDR3, as DNA: TGCAGCGGAATACTAGCGGGGGCCATAGAGTTCTTC.

V usage is TRBV15 and J usage is TRBJ2-7, with a tentative D call TRBD1 (6 bases). Germline CDR1 LNHNV, CDR2 YYDKDF (reference sequence). The CDR3 has 16 amino acids. Trimming shortened V by 0 bases and J by 2 bases, and 14 bases separated the two germline ends. DNA of the CDR3: TGTGCCACCAGCAGAGATCGTGTGGGGGCCCCCTACGAGCAGTACTTC. Translating gives CATSRDRVGAPYEQYF.

As regards this clonotype: An end of the junction differs from the germline gene, which may be a read error. The chain is built from TRBV19 and TRBJ2-3, with 10 bases lining up with TRBD2. CDR1 and CDR2 from the germline V gene are LNHDA and SQIVND (reference sequence). The CDR3 consists of 13 residues. The CDR3 DNA is TGTGCCAGTAGTATAGATCTAGCGGGGGACCAGAGTTTT. Protein product: CASSIDLAGDQSF.

This clonotype occurred a few times. V gene TRBV29-1 combines with J gene TRBJ1-6; TRBD1 matches 11 bases. The germline V gene has CDR1 SQVTM and CDR2 ANQGSEA. The CDR3 is 13 residues long. V was pared by 6 bases and J by 9 bases, with 4 bases of the junction left unmatched. The CDR3 loop is CSVAGTGGSPLHF. In DNA form, the CDR3 reads TGCAGCGTCGCCGGGACAGGGGGTTCACCCCTCCACTTT.

The gene calls are TRBV5-1 and TRBJ2-7; 7 bases line up with TRBD1. The CDR3 spans 19 residues. CDR1 is SGHRS and CDR2 is YFSETQ in the germline V gene. J was trimmed by 1 base and V by 0 bases; bases with no gene match: 16. The CDR3 sequence is CASSLATQTLQGISYEQYF. The CDR3 nucleotides read TGCGCCAGCAGCTTGGCCACCCAAACCCTACAGGGGATTTCCTACGAGCAGTACTTC.

The chain couples TRBV20-1 to TRBJ2-7, with 8 positions matching TRBD2. The junction had 4 bases not matched to a gene; V was cut back by 0 bases and J by 0 bases. The CDR3 runs 15 residues. Per the germline V gene, CDR1 is DFQATT and CDR2 is SNEGSKA (reference sequence). CDR3 nucleotides: TGCAGTGCTAGAGATGAGCGGGGGAGCTCCTACGAGCAGTACTTC. Translation gives CSARDERGSSYEQYF.

This clonotype was observed a few times. This sequence joins TRBV19 and TRBJ2-2, with 14 bases matching TRBD2. Looked up from germline, CDR1 is LNHDA and CDR2 is SQIVND (reference sequence). The V gene end was trimmed by 3 bases and the J gene end by 11 bases; junction bases not matched to a gene: 2. The CDR3 is 14 residues long. CDR3 nucleotide sequence: TGTGCCAGTAGTATTGGACTAGCGGGGGGTGAGCTGTTTTTT. This sequence encodes CASSIGLAGGELFF.